Listed below are T cell receptor beta chains from one sample, sequenced in a study of long-term antiretroviral therapy in people with HIV. Measured with immunoSEQ multiplex PCR; TCRdb has only the in-frame clones, and not every one. Here the sample spans some 28,000 clones, roughly 86% being singletons. The sample in question was unsorted PBMCs, obtained 0.8 years after starting antiretroviral therapy. These TCRs come from a woman aged 25 to 45 with HIV. The CDR3 runs from the conserved cysteine through the conserved F or W. The D gene is left open where the match is weak. A row's size may be missing; if present it is once, few, many or a size class.

clone size | D gene | J gene | V gene | CDR3 DNA | CDR3 protein
NA | TRBD1 | TRBJ2-5 | TRBV5-1 | TGCGCCAGCAGCTCACAGGGGTACCCAGAGACCCAGTACTTC | CASSSQGYPETQYF
NA | NA | TRBJ1-2 | TRBV6-1 | TGTGCCAGCAGTGGGGTAGAAAGGGGGTCCTATGGCTACACCTTC | CASSGVERGSYGYTF
NA | TRBD1 | TRBJ1-2 | TRBV5-1 | TGCGCCAGCAGCCTAGTAGGACAGGTGAAAGGCTACACCTTC | CASSLVGQVKGYTF
NA | NA | TRBJ2-7 | TRBV29-1 | TGCAGCGTTGTCGTGCCCAGGACCTACGAGCAGTACTTC | CSVVVPRTYEQYF
NA | TRBD1 | TRBJ2-7 | TRBV9 | TGTGCCAGCAGCGCAGATTACAGGGGTCGATACGAGCAGTACTTC | CASSADYRGRYEQYF
NA | NA | TRBJ1-6 | TRBV5-6 | TGTGCCAGCAGCTCTGCAGGGCCCCTCCACTTT | CASSSAGPLHF
medium-sized | TRBD2 | TRBJ2-5 | TRBV7-9 | TGTGCCAGCAGCTTGATGGGGAGGGGTGAAGAGACCCAGTACTTC | CASSLMGRGEETQYF
NA | TRBD1 | TRBJ1-5 | TRBV19 | TGTGCCAGTAGTTTCGGACAGGGCGCCCAGCATTTT | CASSFGQGAQHF
few | NA | TRBJ1-2 | TRBV19 | TGTGCCAGTAGTTTCTTTGGAGGAGGCTACACCTTC | CASSFFGGGYTF
NA | NA | TRBJ2-2 | TRBV19 | TGTGCCAGGGCAAACCCTGGACATCTGAACACCGGGGAGCTGTTTTTT | CARANPGHLNTGELFF
NA | NA | TRBJ2-5 | TRBV5-6 | TGTGCCAGCAGCGACCTGGCCCAGGGGCAATTTTTGTGGGAGACCCAGTACTTC | CASSDLAQGQFLWETQYF
NA | TRBD2 | TRBJ2-5 | TRBV7-8 | TGTGCCAGCAGCTCCGGGGGGGCTTGGGAGACCCAGTACTTC | CASSSGGAWETQYF
NA | NA | TRBJ1-2 | TRBV6-1 | TGTGCCAGCAGTCAAGGGCCCGGGACTCTGGGCTACACCTTC | CASSQGPGTLGYTF
NA | NA | TRBJ2-3 | TRBV19 | TGTGCCAGTAGTATGATGGGGTCCTCCACAGATACGCAGTATTTT | CASSMMGSSTDTQYF
NA | NA | TRBJ2-3 | TRBV2 | TGTGCCAGCAGCCCACCCGAGGAAGATACGCAGTATTTT | CASSPPEEDTQYF
once | NA | TRBJ2-7 | TRBV10-1 | TGCGCCAGCAGTGGGGAGAAATCCTACGAGCAGTACTTC | CASSGEKSYEQYF
NA | NA | TRBJ2-7 | TRBV14 | TGTGCCAGCAGCCATCGTAACAGACCCTACGAGCAGTACTTC | CASSHRNRPYEQYF
NA | NA | TRBJ2-1 | TRBV5-5 | TGTGCCAGCTTAGGGGGGCGGAGCTCCTACAATGAGCAGTTCTTC | CASLGGRSSYNEQFF
NA | TRBD2 | TRBJ2-3 | TRBV10-3 | TGTGCCATCAGTGGATCGAGCGGGGCCACAGATACGCAGTATTTT | CAISGSSGATDTQYF
NA | NA | TRBJ1-2 | TRBV7-2 | TGTGCCAGCAGCTTACAAAGTGTGGGGGAGAACTATGGCTACACCTTC | CASSLQSVGENYGYTF
NA | NA | TRBJ1-5 | TRBV9 | TGTGCCAGCAGCGCCGATGGGAGGAATCAGCCCCAGCATTTT | CASSADGRNQPQHF
NA | NA | TRBJ2-2 | TRBV29-1 | TGCAGCGCTGCGCTGGGACTTGGCACCGGGGAGCTGTTTTTT | CSAALGLGTGELFF